This note documents a single T cell receptor beta chain sequence. This sample stems from a study of T cells expressing NK-cell markers. About the study: Most of the eight sequenced donors were HCMV-seropositive; one was seronegative.

TCRdb reprocessed the 5' RACE reads and reports one entry per CDR3 protein, with no DNA. This sample lists over 250,000 distinct CDR3 sequences; its ten largest clones have more than 3.5%. This clonotype was obtained from a woman between 18 and 70 years old in good health. Sequencing used blood T cells: a sorted CD56 or NKG2C T cell subset, CD4+ or CD8+ T cells, or bulk PBMC T cells (not recorded which).

The CDR3 protein is CASSPGQANTEAFF. The chain joins TRBV5-1 to TRBJ1-1; with no DNA, the TCRdb D assignment of TRBD1 cannot be verified. CDR3 length: 14 amino acids. Germline CDR1 SGHRS, CDR2 YFSETQ.